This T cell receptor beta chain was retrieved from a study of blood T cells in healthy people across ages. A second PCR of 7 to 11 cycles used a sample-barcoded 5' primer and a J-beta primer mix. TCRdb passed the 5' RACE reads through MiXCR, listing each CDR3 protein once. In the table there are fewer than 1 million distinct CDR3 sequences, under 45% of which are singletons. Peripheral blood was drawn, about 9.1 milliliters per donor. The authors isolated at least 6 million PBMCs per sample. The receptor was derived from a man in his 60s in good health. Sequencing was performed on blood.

CDR3 bases: TGCGCCAGCAGCCCAGGCGGGGCATCCTATAATTCACCCCTCCACTTT. Protein product: CASSPGGASYNSPLHF. The chain has TRBV5-1 and TRBJ1-6, with D perhaps TRBD1 (5 bases). This CDR3 has 16 amino acids. CDR1 is SGHRS and CDR2 is YFSETQ in the germline V gene. Trimming took 4 bases from V and 1 from J, leaving 12 bases between them.